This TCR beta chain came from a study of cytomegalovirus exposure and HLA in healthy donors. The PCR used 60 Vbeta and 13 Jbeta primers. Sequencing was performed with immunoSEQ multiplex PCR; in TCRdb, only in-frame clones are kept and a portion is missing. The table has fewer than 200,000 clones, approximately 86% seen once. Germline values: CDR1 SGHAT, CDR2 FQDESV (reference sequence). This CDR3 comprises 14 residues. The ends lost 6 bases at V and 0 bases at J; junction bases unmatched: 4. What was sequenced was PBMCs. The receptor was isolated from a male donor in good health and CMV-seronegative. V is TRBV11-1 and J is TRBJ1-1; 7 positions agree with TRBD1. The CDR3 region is CASRGDRLNTEAFF. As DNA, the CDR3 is TGTGCCAGCAGGGGGGACAGATTGAACACTGAAGCTTTCTTT. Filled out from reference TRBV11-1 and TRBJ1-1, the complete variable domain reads EAEVAQSPRYKITEKSQAVAFWCDPISGHATLYWYRQILGQGPELLVQFQDESVVDDSQLPKDRFSAERLKGVDSTLKIQPAELGDSAMYLCASRGDRLNTEAFFGQGTRLTVV.